These 18 T cell receptor beta chains originate from one sample sequenced in a study of Graves' ophthalmopathy and Graves' hyperthyroidism. RNA transcripts were the template, and TCR beta CDR3 regions were amplified from them. The first-round RT-PCR employed HTBI primers together with the Qiagen OneStep RT-PCR kit. A multiplex PCR was then performed as the second round. TCRdb reanalysed the multiplex PCR reads using MiXCR and keeps one entry per CDR3 protein. Among over a million distinct CDR3 sequences listed, about 35% were seen once. The sequenced sample consisted of peripheral blood or thyroid tissue (not recorded which). Source of these receptors: an adult man with Graves' hyperthyroidism.

The CDR3 DNA reads TGTGCCAGCAGTTACTCGAGCCTTTACGAGCAGTACTTC. This gives the protein CASSYSSLYEQYF. This sequence joins TRBV6-2 or TRBV6-3 and TRBJ2-7; D is uncertain. The germline CDR1 and CDR2 sequences are MNHEY and SVGEGT. Trimming pared 0 bases from V and 4 bases from J, leaving 7 bases between. This CDR3 has 13 residues.

This clonotype was found a few times. V usage is TRBV2 and J usage is TRBJ1-5; perhaps TRBD1 as D (5 bases). This CDR3 is built from 20 residues. V lost 5 bases and J lost 2, with 28 bases in between. Germline CDR1 is SNHLY and CDR2 is FYNNEI. CDR3 amino acids: CASSNSKGGVRGFGNQPQHF. For the CDR3, the DNA is TGTGCCAGCAGTAACTCCAAGGGAGGGGTCCGGGGGTTTGGCAATCAGCCCCAGCATTTT.

This clonotype was seen more than once but under ten times. The chain links TRBV12-3 or TRBV12-4 to TRBJ1-1; the D is unclear. V dropped 8 bases and J dropped 4 bases, with 8 bases sitting between them. The CDR3 contains 11 residues. CDR3 nucleotides: TGTGCCAGCTCACCCCCCACTGAAGCTTTCTTT. Translating gives CASSPPTEAFF.

This clonotype turned up a few times. This chain connects TRBV6-5 to TRBJ1-2; 7 bases map to TRBD1. Germline V gene data show CDR1 as MNHEY and CDR2 as SVGAGI. V dropped 6 bases and J dropped 0; count of bases not matched to a gene: 10. The CDR3 sequence is 16 residues long. Here the CDR3 reads CASRRDDRVANYGYTF. The DNA of the CDR3 is TGTGCCAGCAGACGCGATGACAGGGTCGCTAACTATGGCTACACCTTC.

The genes are TRBV24-1 and TRBJ2-7; no reliable D call. V shed 3 bases and J shed 0 bases, with 17 bases lying between them. The CDR3 is made up of 17 amino acids. From germline, CDR1 is KGHDR and CDR2 SFDVKD. As DNA, the CDR3 is TGTGCCACCAGTGATCTGGGTCTTCCGAATAGCTCCTACGAGCAGTACTTC. Translation gives CATSDLGLPNSSYEQYF.

Many counts were recorded for this clonotype. The genes are TRBV15 and TRBJ2-2; 9 bases are a match to TRBD2. J lost 7 bases, V lost 0 bases, and 3 bases had no gene match. CDR1 LNHNV and CDR2 YYDKDF come from the germline V gene (reference sequence). This CDR3 is 15 amino acids long. Written as DNA, the CDR3 is TGTGCCACCAGCAGAGAGGCTAGCGGGATCGGGGAGCTGTTTTTT. Its protein product is CATSREASGIGELFF.

Many counts were recorded for this clonotype. The chain carries TRBV10-3 and TRBJ2-7; D not certain. Germline loops: CDR1 ENHRY, CDR2 SYGVKD. Trimming took off 5 bases at V and 1 base at J, with 9 bases between the two ends. The CDR3 runs to 13 residues. This CDR3 is CAISSRESYEQYF. The CDR3 coding sequence is TGTGCCATCAGTAGCCGAGAGTCCTACGAGCAGTACTTC.

Concerning this clonotype: A clone one base away is much larger, so this may be a read error. The chain couples TRBV5-1 to TRBJ1-1, with 9 bases lining up with TRBD1. CDR3 size: 14 residues. Germline CDR1 and CDR2: SGHRS and YFSETQ. The CDR3 bases are TGCGCCAGCAGGGGACAGGGCCTGAACGCTGAAGCTTTCTTT. This translates into CASRGQGLNAEAFF.

The chain employs TRBV28 and TRBJ2-5, with 7 positions matching TRBD2. Trimming cost V 4 bases and J 1 base; bases outside gene matches: 12. Germline CDR1 MDHEN, CDR2 SYDVKM. The CDR3 sequence is 17 residues long. For the CDR3, the DNA is TGTGCCAGCAGTTCCCTCCCCCAGCGGGGACCCCAAGAGACCCAGTACTTC. It translates to CASSSLPQRGPQETQYF.

In its sample, this clonotype was seen a few times. The genes are TRBV7-9 and TRBJ1-2; D might be TRBD1 (5 bases). V was cut by 5 bases and J by 3 bases, with 19 bases left in between. Germline CDR1 is SEHNR and CDR2 is FQNEAQ (reference sequence). CDR3 length equals 16 residues. The CDR3 DNA follows: TGTGCCAGCAGCCCACTCCAGGGTTTAAGGTACTATGGCTACACCTTC. Translation gives CASSPLQGLRYYGYTF.

In its sample, this clonotype was seen many times. The CDR3 coding sequence is TGCAGTGCCACCCGAAGGGCGTGGGAGCGTTACGAGCAGTACTTC. Protein product: CSATRRAWERYEQYF. The V gene is TRBV20-1, the J gene TRBJ2-7; perhaps TRBD2 as D (5 bases). Germline-derived CDR1 and CDR2 are DFQATT and SNEGSKA (reference sequence). Trimming removed 6 bases at V and 4 bases at J, with 22 bases between. This CDR3 region has 15 residues.

This clonotype occurred many times. The chain uses TRBV25-1 and TRBJ1-4; no reliable D call. Trimming cost V 2 bases and J 3 bases, with 10 bases left between them. Germline V gene data show CDR1 as MGHDK and CDR2 as SYGVNS. The CDR3 totals 15 residues. CDR3 DNA sequence: TGTGCCAGCAGTGAACGGTCCGGGCCTAATGAAAAACTGTTTTTT. Translating gives CASSERSGPNEKLFF.

The chain is built from TRBV29-1 and TRBJ2-6, with a weak D call TRBD2 (5 bases). The germline V gene encodes CDR1 SQVTM and CDR2 ANQGSEA. This CDR3 comprises 14 residues. V gave up 5 bases and J gave up 2 bases, with 10 bases separating them. In nucleotides, the CDR3 is TGCAGCGTTACTCGGGGTACTGGGGCCAACGTCCTGACTTTC. Its protein product is CSVTRGTGANVLTF.

This chain joins TRBV20-1 and TRBJ2-2; 8 nucleotides align to TRBD2. Germline V gene lookup returns CDR1 DFQATT and CDR2 SNEGSKA (reference sequence). V dropped 0 bases and J dropped 6; count of bases not matched to a gene: 3. The CDR3 loop spans 14 amino acids. CDR3 sequence (DNA): TGCAGTGCTAGAGAAGCGGGAGTTGCCGGGGAGCTGTTTTTT. Its protein product is CSAREAGVAGELFF.

This clonotype appeared many times. The chain recombines TRBV10-3 with TRBJ2-5; no firm D call. This CDR3 region has 14 residues. V was cut by 5 bases and J by 2 bases, with 12 bases left in between. Germline V gives CDR1 ENHRY, CDR2 SYGVKD. In nucleotides, the CDR3 is TGTGCCATCAGTAACCAGCCAGGTCAAGAGACCCAGTACTTC. Amino acids: CAISNQPGQETQYF.

The rearrangement uses TRBV10-3 and TRBJ1-6; 8 nucleotides agree with TRBD1. Germline CDR1 reads ENHRY; CDR2 reads SYGVKD. This CDR3 contains 15 residues. J was trimmed by 5 bases and V by 6 bases; bases with no gene match: 6. The CDR3 is CAISRTGSNNSPLHF. The DNA for the CDR3 is TGTGCCATCAGCCGGACAGGGTCCAATAATTCACCCCTCCACTTT.

The chain joins TRBV5-1 to TRBJ1-4; no clear D. V gave up 0 bases and J gave up 7 bases, with 13 bases separating them. Germline CDR1 SGHRS, CDR2 YFSETQ. The CDR3 is 15 amino acids. The CDR3 coding sequence is TGCGCCAGCAGCTTGGCCAATGGACCTAGTGAAAAACTGTTTTTT. It yields the protein CASSLANGPSEKLFF. The full variable domain, completed using reference TRBV5-1 and TRBJ1-4, is KAGVTQTPRYLIKTRGQQVTLSCSPISGHRSVSWYQQTPGQGLQFLFEYFSETQRNKGNFPGRFSGRQFSNSRSEMNVSTLELGDSALYLCASSLANGPSEKLFFGSGTQLSVL.

This clonotype was seen repeatedly, ten times or more. The V gene is TRBV7-6, the J gene TRBJ2-6; TRBD1 matches 8 bases. V shed 1 base and J 1 base; nucleotides not matched to a gene: 6. CDR3 length equals 18 residues. Germline-derived CDR1 and CDR2 are SGHVS and FNYEAQ. The CDR3 sequence: CASSLVAGGLSGANVLTF. CDR3 in DNA: TGTGCCAGCAGCTTAGTAGCAGGGGGCCTTTCTGGGGCCAACGTCCTGACTTTC. The full variable domain, rest sourced from reference TRBV7-6 and TRBJ2-6, is GAGVSQSPRYKVTKRGQDVALRCDPISGHVSLYWYRQALGQGPEFLTYFNYEAQQDKSGLPNDRFSAERPEGSISTLTIQRTEQRDSAMYRCASSLVAGGLSGANVLTFGAGSRLTVL.